The present T cell receptor (beta chain) was sequenced within a study of neurological immune-mediated disorders. In TCRdb, the 5' RACE reads were re-called with MiXCR into one record per CDR3 protein. The table records approximately 30,000 distinct CDR3 sequences, around 21% of them present only once. The CDR3 sequence is 11 residues long. V was clipped by 4 bases and J by 7 bases, with 7 bases between them. Germline V CDR1 and CDR2: LGHDT, YNNKEL (reference sequence). The J gene is TRBJ1-2, the V gene TRBV3-1, with D hard to call. Sequencing used CD4+ T cells from blood. The TCR sequence derives from a man between 45 and 60 years old with HTLV-1-associated myelopathy (HAM/TSP). CDR3 amino acids: CASSRDGGYTF. The CDR3, as DNA: TGTGCCAGCAGCCGAGATGGTGGCTACACCTTC.